The rows below give T cell receptor beta chains drawn from one sample of a study of blood T cell repertoires in COVID-19. The repertoire was sequenced with immunoSEQ multiplex PCR; TCRdb's copy has only in-frame clones and lacks some. The sample holds around 200,000 clones; roughly 88% are singletons and the top ten take more than 3.5%. The specimen sequenced was PBMCs or T cells enriched from blood (not recorded which). The receptors originated from a middle-aged woman with acute COVID-19. CDR3s include the opening cysteine and the closing phenylalanine or tryptophan. Fields, in order: clone size, J gene, D gene, V gene, CDR3 protein, CDR3 DNA. The D gene is left open where the match is weak. Clone size appears in some rows only: once, few, many, or a class for an expanded clone.

-	TRBJ2-1	-	TRBV19	CASSIGGPYNEQFF	TGTGCCAGTAGTATCGGGGGGCCCTACAATGAGCAGTTCTTC
few	TRBJ2-7	-	TRBV13	CASSLGTNYEQYF	TGTGCCAGCAGCTTAGGGACTAATTACGAGCAGTACTTC
-	TRBJ1-1	TRBD1	TRBV7-9	CASSRGTGVLPEAFF	TGTGCCAGCAGTCGAGGGACAGGGGTGCTACCTGAAGCTTTCTTT
few	TRBJ2-1	-	TRBV5-1	CASSLAGAGEQFF	TGCGCCAGCAGCTTGGCAGGGGCTGGTGAGCAGTTCTTC
-	TRBJ1-3	-	TRBV5-5	CASSLKGDPLSAQKEW	TGTGCCAGCAGCTTGAAGGGGGACCCTCTCTCCGCCCAAAAGGAGTGG
-	TRBJ2-5	-	TRBV18	CASSPGLELGETQYF	TGTGCCAGCTCACCGGGTCTAGAACTCGGAGAGACCCAGTACTTC
once	TRBJ1-2	-	TRBV6-5	CASTRGGAYGYTF	TGTGCCAGCACTAGAGGGGGGGCCTATGGCTACACCTTC
-	TRBJ1-2	TRBD1	TRBV6-5	CASRGTGVYGYTF	TGTGCCAGCAGAGGTACAGGGGTTTATGGCTACACCTTC
-	TRBJ1-2	TRBD1	TRBV19	CASSMGGTGASYGYTF	TGTGCCAGTAGTATGGGGGGGACAGGGGCGTCCTATGGCTACACCTTC
-	TRBJ1-2	-	TRBV19	CASSSRGPLGGYTF	TGTGCCAGTAGTAGCCGCGGGCCCCTTGGTGGCTACACCTTC
once	TRBJ1-2	-	TRBV20-1	CSGSKQDANYGYTF	TGCAGTGGTAGTAAACAGGACGCTAACTATGGCTACACCTTC
-	TRBJ1-2	TRBD1	TRBV6-2/TRBV6-3	CASSPTRAGGRYGYTF	TGTGCCAGCAGCCCTACCCGGGCAGGGGGAAGATATGGCTACACCTTC
-	TRBJ2-2	TRBD1	TRBV7-9	CASSFTGEIYTGELFF	TGTGCCAGCAGCTTTACAGGGGAGATATACACCGGGGAGCTGTTTTTT
-	TRBJ1-1	TRBD1	TRBV2	CASRENRGTEAFF	TGTGCCAGCAGGGAAAACAGGGGCACTGAAGCTTTCTTT
-	TRBJ1-1	TRBD1	TRBV7-9	CASSLAATGVDFF	TGTGCCAGCAGCTTAGCAGCAACAGGGGTGGATTTCTTT
-	TRBJ1-6	TRBD1	TRBV4-3	CASSPWRTGSSYNSPLHF	TGCGCCAGCAGCCCCTGGCGGACAGGAAGCTCCTATAATTCACCCCTCCACTTT
-	TRBJ1-5	-	TRBV7-9	CASSLGGSGAQPQHF	TGTGCCAGCAGCTTAGGAGGGTCAGGGGCTCAGCCCCAGCATTTT
-	TRBJ2-3	-	TRBV27	CASRTGDTQYF	TGTGCCAGCAGAACGGGAGATACGCAGTATTTT
once	TRBJ2-5	TRBD1	TRBV11-2	CASSSSGGQETQYF	TGTGCCAGCAGCTCCTCAGGGGGCCAAGAGACCCAGTACTTC
-	TRBJ1-5	-	TRBV6-6	CASRLTGGGNQPQHF	TGTGCCAGCAGATTAACAGGTGGTGGGAATCAGCCCCAGCATTTT
few	TRBJ1-1	-	TRBV2	CASINNRERGNTEAFF	TGTGCCAGCATCAACAACAGGGAGAGGGGAAACACTGAAGCTTTCTTT
-	TRBJ1-1	-	TRBV6-6	CASRPTGGQGTEAFF	TGTGCCAGCAGGCCCACGGGGGGTCAGGGCACTGAAGCTTTCTTT
-	TRBJ2-3	TRBD2	TRBV5-1	CASSWGGVIAGGRPTDTQYF	TGCGCCAGCAGCTGGGGAGGGGTAATAGCGGGGGGCCGCCCCACAGATACGCAGTATTTT
-	TRBJ1-1	TRBD1	TRBV6-5	CASSYSRGLGNTEAFF	TGTGCCAGCAGTTACTCTAGGGGGCTCGGGAACACTGAAGCTTTCTTT
-	TRBJ1-2	TRBD1	TRBV13	CASSLGAGGDGYTF	TGTGCCAGCAGCTTAGGGGCAGGGGGCGATGGCTACACCTTC
-	TRBJ1-3	TRBD1	TRBV6-5	CASSSTGTAGNTIYF	TGTGCCAGCAGTTCGACAGGGACCGCTGGAAACACCATATATTTT
-	TRBJ2-2	-	TRBV27	CASSRDRYTGELFF	TGTGCCAGCAGTCGAGACAGGTACACCGGGGAGCTGTTTTTT
-	TRBJ2-1	-	TRBV11-3	CASSLGSGANEQFF	TGTGCCAGCAGCTTAGGTAGCGGAGCCAATGAGCAGTTCTTC
-	TRBJ1-3	-	TRBV4-1	CASSQDGTAGNTIYF	TGCGCCAGCAGCCAAGACGGGACGGCGGGGAACACCATATATTTT
-	TRBJ1-1	TRBD1	TRBV18	CASSPGQGAVGTEAFF	TGTGCCAGCTCACCAGGACAGGGGGCCGTGGGCACTGAAGCTTTCTTT
-	TRBJ1-2	-	TRBV6-5	CASSPVHDRPDIF	TGTGCCAGCAGTCCCGTTCACGACAGGCCGGATATCTTC
-	TRBJ2-1	-	TRBV5-5	CASSPQPRVEQFF	TGTGCCAGCAGCCCACAACCACGGGTGGAGCAGTTCTTC
-	TRBJ1-1	-	TRBV5-5	CASSLGGQGLEAFF	TGTGCCAGCAGCCTGGGAGGGCAGGGGCTTGAAGCTTTCTTT
once	TRBJ2-5	-	TRBV30	CAWSQGAIQETQYF	TGTGCCTGGAGCCAAGGGGCTATTCAAGAGACCCAGTACTTC
-	TRBJ1-2	TRBD1	TRBV19	CATQTGNGYGYTF	TGTGCCACCCAGACAGGGAATGGCTATGGCTACACCTTC
-	TRBJ2-1	-	TRBV2	CASSEGGSSYNEQFF	TGTGCCAGCAGTGAAGGAGGGAGCTCCTACAATGAGCAGTTCTTC